These T cell receptor beta chains were read from a single sample in a study of blood T cell repertoires in COVID-19. Profiled with immunoSEQ multiplex PCR; TCRdb holds only in-frame clones, not every one. Among fewer than 300,000 clones listed, 83% were seen once. Sequencing was carried out using peripheral blood. These receptors all come from a man of 80 years or more with acute or convalescent COVID-19. The CDR3 runs from the conserved cysteine through the conserved F or W. The D gene is left open where the match is weak. Clone size appears in some rows only: once, few, many, or a class for an expanded clone.

TRBV7-3,TRBJ2-3,TRBD2,15,-,TGTGCCAGCAGCTTTAGCGGGAGGGTCACAGATACGCAGTATTTT,CASSFSGRVTDTQYF
TRBV6-5,TRBJ1-2,TRBD1,14,-,TGTGCCAGCAGTTGGACAGGGGATAACTATGGCTACACCTTC,CASSWTGDNYGYTF
TRBV3-1/TRBV3-2,TRBJ2-1,TRBD2,15,-,TGTGCCAGCAGCTCGTCAGGGCTAGCGGGTGGCGAGCAGTTCTTC,CASSSSGLAGGEQFF
TRBV2,TRBJ1-2,-,13,once,TGTGCCAGCAGTGAACAGGAAAGGGGCGGCTACACCTTC,CASSEQERGGYTF
TRBV5-6,TRBJ1-4,-,12,-,TGTGCCAGCAGCCACGGTACAGGCCAACTGTTTTTT,CASSHGTGQLFF
TRBV11-3,TRBJ2-7,TRBD2,15,-,TGTGCCAGCTCATACCAAGGGACTAGCATATACGAGCAGTACTTC,CASSYQGTSIYEQYF
TRBV29-1,TRBJ2-2,TRBD1,12,-,TGCAGCGGGGACAGGGGCACCGGGGAGCTGTTTTTT,CSGDRGTGELFF
TRBV4-1,TRBJ2-2,TRBD1,15,-,TGCGCCAGCAGCGCCCGGACAGGGGGGACCGGGGAGCTGTTTTTT,CASSARTGGTGELFF
TRBV21-1,TRBJ2-7,-,15,-,TGTGCCAGCGGGGGATGGGGACAGGACGCATACGAGCAGTACTTC,CASGGWGQDAYEQYF
TRBV27,TRBJ1-5,-,15,few,TGTGCCAGCGGCCCGTTGGGGCAGCTGGTTCAGCCCCAGCATTTT,CASGPLGQLVQPQHF
TRBV18,TRBJ1-6,-,14,-,TGTGCCAGCTCACCACCGTCACAAAATTCACCCCTCCACTTT,CASSPPSQNSPLHF
TRBV7-9,TRBJ2-3,-,13,-,TGTGCCAGCAGACTAACAGGAGTAGATACGCAGTATTTT,CASRLTGVDTQYF
TRBV24-1,TRBJ2-1,-,15,-,TGTGCCACCAGTGATTTAGGAGGGGTAGGCAATGAGCAGTTCTTC,CATSDLGGVGNEQFF
TRBV7-8,TRBJ1-1,-,15,-,TGTGCCAGCAGCTTAGCGAGTCGACAACCCTTTGAAGCTTTCTTT,CASSLASRQPFEAFF
TRBV19,TRBJ1-2,-,14,few,TGTGCCAGTAGTGACAGAGGAAGGACGGGTGGCTACACCTTC,CASSDRGRTGGYTF
TRBV12-2,TRBJ2-3,-,15,few,TGTGCAAGTCGCACAAGGACAGGGGCTAAAGATACGCAGTATTTT,CASRTRTGAKDTQYF
TRBV5-5,TRBJ2-7,-,16,few,TGTGCCAGCAGCTTGAGCCTTCAGGGTACGGCCTACGAGCAGTACTTC,CASSLSLQGTAYEQYF
TRBV29-1,TRBJ1-2,-,13,-,TGCAGCGTTGACAATAGAGCTAACTATGGCTACACCTTC,CSVDNRANYGYTF
TRBV5-4,TRBJ2-7,TRBD1,14,few,TGTGCCAGCAGCTTTGGGACAGTAACCTACGAGCAGTACTTC,CASSFGTVTYEQYF
TRBV24-1,TRBJ2-7,TRBD1,15,-,TGTGCCACCAGTGATTCCCGGACAGGAAACGGCGAGCAGTACTTC,CATSDSRTGNGEQYF
TRBV10-3,TRBJ1-2,TRBD1,15,-,TGTGCCATCAGGACGGGACAGGGAGGGTCGGGTGGCTACACCTTC,CAIRTGQGGSGGYTF
TRBV24-1,TRBJ1-2,-,13,-,TGTGCCACCAGAAGGGGGACGACGGGAGGCTACACCTTC,CATRRGTTGGYTF
TRBV7-3,TRBJ2-7,TRBD1,13,-,TGTGCCAGCAGGGGACAGGCAGACTACGAGCAGTACTTC,CASRGQADYEQYF
TRBV18,TRBJ2-7,TRBD1,14,-,TGTGCCAGCTCACCACCGGGACAGGGGTACGAGCAGTACTTC,CASSPPGQGYEQYF